This entry features one T cell receptor (beta chain) sequence. These data belong to a study of blood T cells in healthy people across ages. Around 10 milliliters of peripheral blood were drawn from each donor. The CDR3 runs to 14 residues. Trimming pared 7 bases from V and 4 bases from J, leaving 13 bases between. PCR was performed a second time for 7 to 11 cycles using a sample-barcoded 5' primer and a J-beta primer mix. Every cDNA molecule carried a tag from a template-switch adaptor bearing 12 random nucleotides. One entry per CDR3 protein results from TCRdb running MiXCR on the 5' RACE reads. Altogether about 1.6 million distinct CDR3 sequences are present, around 36% being singletons, with the ten largest covering approximately 10%.

This clonotype was obtained from a woman aged 25 to 45 in good health. The chain recombines TRBV12-3 or TRBV12-4 with TRBJ2-2; D is possibly TRBD1 (6 bases). The sample comprised blood. CDR3 in DNA: TGTGCCAGCAACTCTGGACAGTCCACCGGGGAGCTGTTTTTT. It translates to CASNSGQSTGELFF.